What follows are 19 T cell receptor beta chains derived from one specimen sequenced in a study of T-cell reconstitution after alpha-beta-depleted transplantation in children. Researchers prepared the TCRbeta library using unique molecular identifiers, the study reports. Each CDR3 protein is one row after TCRdb ran MiXCR on the PCR reads. Among 400,000 to 500,000 distinct CDR3 sequences, about a tenth were seen once, and the ten largest hold approximately 5%. Sequencing used PBMCs from the stem cell graft donor, obtained from the stem cell graft. All receptors come from a human donor who donated a stem cell graft to a child with acute myeloid leukemia.

The table lists this clonotype with many counts. The CDR3 bases are TGCAGTGCTAGAGCACAGAGCTCCTACGAGCAGTACGTC. Its protein product is CSARAQSSYEQYV. The chain joins TRBV20-1 to TRBJ2-7; unclear D gene. Germline V gene data show CDR1 as DFQATT and CDR2 as SNEGSKA (reference sequence). The V end was cut by 1 base, the J end by 0 bases, with 7 bases between. The CDR3 covers 13 residues.

The rearrangement joins TRBV5-5 to TRBJ2-4; weak D call: TRBD1 (6 bases). Germline CDR1 reads SGHKS; CDR2 reads YYEKEE (reference sequence). This CDR3 region has 18 residues. Trimming removed 0 bases at V and 1 base at J, with 17 bases between. The CDR3: CASSLDGGKTLAKNIQYF. The CDR3 coding sequence is TGTGCCAGCAGCTTGGATGGGGGCAAGACTCTGGCCAAAAACATTCAGTACTTC.

This chain connects TRBV29-1 to TRBJ1-2, with D possibly matching TRBD1 (6 bases). The CDR3 spans 13 residues. The V end was cut by 5 bases, the J end by 0 bases, with 10 bases between. Germline V gene lookup returns CDR1 SQVTM and CDR2 ANQGSEA. For the CDR3, the DNA is TGCAGCGTTCGGGCAGGGGCTAACTATGGCTACACCTTC. It yields the protein CSVRAGANYGYTF. Full variable domain (remainder filled in from reference TRBV29-1 and TRBJ1-2): SAVISQKPSRDICQRGTSLTIQCQVDSQVTMMFWYRQQPGQSLTLIATANQGSEATYESGFVIDKFPISRPNLTFSTLTVSNMSPEDSSIYLCSVRAGANYGYTFGSGTRLTVV.

This clonotype has more than one count but fewer than ten. This chain links TRBV11-2 with TRBJ2-1, with TRBD2 matching over 11 bases. The CDR3 has 15 amino acids. The V gene's germline CDR1 is SGHAT and CDR2 FQNNGV. Unmatched junction bases numbered 5, after V lost 4 bases and J lost 6 bases. For the CDR3, the DNA is TGTGCCAGCAGCTCTAATCTAGCGGGAGGCAATGAGCAGTTCTTC. Translated, it gives CASSSNLAGGNEQFF.

The CDR3 loop is CASSLTGGNEKLFF. The CDR3 DNA reads as TGCGCCAGCAGCTTGACGGGGGGGAATGAAAAACTGTTTTTT. The chain couples TRBV5-1 to TRBJ1-4; D possibly corresponds to TRBD1 (5 bases). The CDR3 has 14 amino acids. Trimming pared 1 base from V and 5 bases from J, leaving 9 bases between. Germline V gene lookup returns CDR1 SGHRS and CDR2 YFSETQ.

The CDR3 sequence is CASSQDLDRVRGGTQYF. The CDR3 DNA sequence: TGCGCCAGCAGCCAAGATTTAGACAGGGTCCGGGGAGGAACCCAGTACTTC. The rearrangement uses TRBV4-1 and TRBJ2-5; D is possibly TRBD1 (7 bases). V dropped 0 bases and J dropped 8 bases, with 22 bases sitting between them. Germline lookup yields CDR1 MGHRA and CDR2 YSYEKL. This CDR3 is built from 17 residues.

This chain joins TRBV5-5 and TRBJ2-2; 7 positions agree with TRBD2. The CDR3 covers 18 residues. V shed 3 bases and J 3 bases; nucleotides not matched to a gene: 14. From germline, CDR1 is SGHKS and CDR2 YYEKEE (reference sequence). Written as DNA, the CDR3 is TGTGCCAGCAGCTGGATGAGAGGGCTAGCGGTTCACACCGGGGAGCTGTTTTTT. It codes for CASSWMRGLAVHTGELFF.

This clonotype showed up many times. The V gene is TRBV29-1, the J gene TRBJ2-2, with 7 bases aligning to TRBD2. The V and J ends lost 4 bases and 4 bases, in that order; junction bases with no gene match: 12. CDR1 and CDR2 from the germline V gene are SQVTM and ANQGSEA. The CDR3 consists of 16 residues. CDR3 in amino acids: CSVGDLAGVGTGELFF. CDR3 DNA sequence: TGCAGCGTTGGGGATCTGGCGGGGGTGGGCACCGGGGAGCTGTTTTTT.

Note on this clonotype: One end of the junction varies from germline; a read error may be responsible. This chain uses TRBV7-8 with TRBJ1-4; TRBD1 matches at 7 bases. Germline V lookup: CDR1 SGHVS, CDR2 FQNEAQ. The CDR3 runs 15 residues. The CDR3, as DNA: TGTGCCAGCAGCTTATTTGGGACAGCTAATGAAAACCTGTTTTTT. Its translation is CASSLFGTANENLFF.

The V call is TRBV10-3, the J call TRBJ2-5; TRBD2 aligns across 12 bases. CDR1 is ENHRY, CDR2 SYGVKD, per germline. With 10 bases clipped from V and 1 base from J, the junction kept 4 bases outside the gene matches. CDR3 size: 14 residues. CDR3 sequence (DNA): TGTGCCACCTCGACTAGCGGGGGCCAAGAGACCCAGTACTTC. Residues: CATSTSGGQETQYF.

This clonotype was seen many times. This chain links TRBV27 with TRBJ1-1; tentatively, D is TRBD1 (5 bases). The CDR3 runs to 13 residues. V lost 2 bases, J lost 11 bases, and 15 bases lay in between. Germline V gives CDR1 MNHEY, CDR2 SMNVEV (reference sequence). CDR3 coding DNA: TGTGCCAGCAGTTTAAATCCCCAGGGCGAGGCTTTCTTT. Protein product: CASSLNPQGEAFF.

A few counts support this clonotype. The chain has TRBV6-5 and TRBJ2-7; D is uncertain. The CDR3 covers 14 residues. Per the germline V gene, CDR1 is MNHEY and CDR2 is SVGAGI. V lost 4 bases and J 2 bases, leaving 12 bases between the germline ends. CDR3 protein: CASSSNREPYEQYV. The CDR3 DNA sequence: TGTGCCAGCAGTTCTAACAGAGAACCCTACGAGCAGTACGTC.

The chain is built from TRBV29-1 and TRBJ1-5; a weak D match, TRBD1 (5 bases). The CDR3 is 14 residues long. Trimming cost V 3 bases and J 3 bases, with 12 bases left between them. CDR1 and CDR2 (germline): SQVTM, ANQGSEA. Here the CDR3 reads CSVEGEGNNQPQHF. In nucleotides, the CDR3 is TGCAGCGTTGAGGGGGAGGGAAACAATCAGCCCCAGCATTTT.

Many counts were recorded for this clonotype. The chain combines TRBV20-1 with TRBJ1-1; 9 nucleotides line up with TRBD1. J lost 11 bases, V lost 1 base, and 2 bases had no gene match. Germline CDR1 DFQATT, CDR2 SNEGSKA (reference sequence). The CDR3 consists of 11 residues. The CDR3 sequence is CSARGDRGAFF. The CDR3 DNA is TGCAGTGCTAGAGGTGACAGGGGGGCTTTCTTT.

This sequence joins TRBV5-1 and TRBJ2-1; no definite D call. Deletions cut 0 bases from V and 5 bases from J, with 18 bases between. This CDR3 spans 17 amino acids. Germline V gives CDR1 SGHRS, CDR2 YFSETQ. The CDR3 sequence: CASSLAALAPLHNEQFF. CDR3 bases: TGCGCCAGCAGCTTGGCCGCTTTAGCCCCCCTACACAATGAGCAGTTCTTC.

This clonotype was detected many times. CDR3 loop: CASSPLMTGFETDTQYF. In nucleotides, the CDR3 is TGTGCCAGCTCACCACTTATGACAGGGTTTGAAACAGATACGCAGTATTTT. V and J are TRBV18 and TRBJ2-3, with TRBD1 identical over 7 bases. Germline trimming cut 1 base from V and 3 bases from J; bases unmatched to any gene: 10. CDR1 is KGHSH, CDR2 LQKENI, per germline. CDR3 length: 17 residues.

This clonotype has only a few counts. The chain is built from TRBV29-1 and TRBJ1-5, with 7 bases that match TRBD1. The CDR3 sequence is 14 residues long. Trimming at V came to 7 bases and at J to 2 bases, leaving 8 bases not matched to a gene. Per the germline V gene, CDR1 is SQVTM and CDR2 is ANQGSEA. CDR3 DNA: TGCAGCGCATGCCAGGGGGGCGGCAATCAGCCCCAGCATTTT. It yields the protein CSACQGGGNQPQHF.

V and J are TRBV6-1 and TRBJ1-3; perhaps TRBD1 as D (5 bases). Trimming shortened V by 6 bases and J by 4 bases, and 13 bases separated the two germline ends. Germline lookup yields CDR1 MNHNS and CDR2 SASEGT. The CDR3 is 14 residues long. In nucleotides, the CDR3 is TGTGCCAGCAGCAGCGACGGGGGAGGAAACACCATATATTTT. Translation: CASSSDGGGNTIYF.

There are many counts of this clonotype. The chain links TRBV3-1 to TRBJ2-3, with TRBD2 identical over 7 bases. After removal of 4 bases from V and 7 bases from J, the junction contained 8 bases not matched to a gene. CDR3 size: 14 residues. Germline CDR1 reads LGHDT; CDR2 reads YNNKEL (reference sequence). CDR3 sequence reads: CASSPGRELNTQYF. For the CDR3, the DNA is TGTGCCAGCAGCCCAGGGCGGGAGCTAAATACGCAGTATTTT.